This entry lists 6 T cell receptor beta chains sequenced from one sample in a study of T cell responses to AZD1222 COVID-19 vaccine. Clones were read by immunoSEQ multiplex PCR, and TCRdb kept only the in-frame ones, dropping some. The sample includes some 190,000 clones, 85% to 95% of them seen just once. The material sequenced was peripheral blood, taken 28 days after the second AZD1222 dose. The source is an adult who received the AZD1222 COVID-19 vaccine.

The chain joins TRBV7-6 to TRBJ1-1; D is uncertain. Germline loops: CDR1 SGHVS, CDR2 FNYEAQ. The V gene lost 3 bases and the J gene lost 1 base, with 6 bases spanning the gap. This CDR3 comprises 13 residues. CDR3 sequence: CASSFTPNTEAFF. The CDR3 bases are TGTGCCAGCAGCTTCACACCGAACACTGAAGCTTTCTTT.

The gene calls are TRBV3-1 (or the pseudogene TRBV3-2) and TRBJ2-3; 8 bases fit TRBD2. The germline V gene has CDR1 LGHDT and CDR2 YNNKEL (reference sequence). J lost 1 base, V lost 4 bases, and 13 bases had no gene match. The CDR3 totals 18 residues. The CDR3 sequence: CASSPLRDRLARTDTQYF. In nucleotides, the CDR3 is TGTGCCAGCAGCCCGTTACGGGATAGACTAGCGCGCACAGATACGCAGTATTTT.

The CDR3, as DNA: TGTGCCTGGAGTTTGGGGGCGCGCGGAAACACCATATATTTT. Amino acid sequence: CAWSLGARGNTIYF. This chain uses TRBV30 with TRBJ1-3; D might be TRBD1 (6 bases). The CDR3 has 14 residues. The germline CDR1 and CDR2 sequences are GTSNPN and SVGIG (reference sequence). V gave up 2 bases and J gave up 4 bases, with 12 bases separating them.

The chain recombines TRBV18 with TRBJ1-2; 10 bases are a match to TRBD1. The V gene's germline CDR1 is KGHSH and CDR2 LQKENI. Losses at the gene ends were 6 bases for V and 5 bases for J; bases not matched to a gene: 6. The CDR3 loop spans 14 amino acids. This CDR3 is CASSPTGQGYGYTF. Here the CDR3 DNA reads TGTGCCAGCTCCCCGACGGGACAGGGGTATGGCTACACCTTC.

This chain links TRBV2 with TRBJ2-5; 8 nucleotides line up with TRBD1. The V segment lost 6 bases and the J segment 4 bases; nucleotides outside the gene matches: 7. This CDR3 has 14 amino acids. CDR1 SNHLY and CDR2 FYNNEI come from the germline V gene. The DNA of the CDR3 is TGTGCCAGCAGGAGGACAGGGATATCAGAGACCCAGTACTTC. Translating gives CASRRTGISETQYF.

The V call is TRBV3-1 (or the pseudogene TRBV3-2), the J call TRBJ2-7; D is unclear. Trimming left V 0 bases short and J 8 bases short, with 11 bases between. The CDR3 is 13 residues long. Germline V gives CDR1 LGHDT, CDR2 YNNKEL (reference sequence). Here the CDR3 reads CASSQDKIRKQYF. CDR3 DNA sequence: TGTGCCAGCAGCCAAGATAAGATTAGAAAGCAGTACTTC.